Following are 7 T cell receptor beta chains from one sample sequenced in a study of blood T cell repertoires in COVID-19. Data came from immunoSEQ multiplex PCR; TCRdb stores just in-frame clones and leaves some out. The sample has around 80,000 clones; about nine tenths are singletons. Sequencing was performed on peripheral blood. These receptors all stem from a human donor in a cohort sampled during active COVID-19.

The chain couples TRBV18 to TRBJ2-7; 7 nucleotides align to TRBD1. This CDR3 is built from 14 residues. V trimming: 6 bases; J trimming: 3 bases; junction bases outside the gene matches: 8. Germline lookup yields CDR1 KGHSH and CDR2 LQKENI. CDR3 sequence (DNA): TGTGCCAGCTCTCGGGACAGCTCCTACTACGAGCAGTACTTC. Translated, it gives CASSRDSSYYEQYF.

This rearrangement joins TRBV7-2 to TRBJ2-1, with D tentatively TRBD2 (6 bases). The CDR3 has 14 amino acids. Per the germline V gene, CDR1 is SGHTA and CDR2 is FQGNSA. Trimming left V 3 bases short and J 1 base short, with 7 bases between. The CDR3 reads CASSFGGSYNEQFF. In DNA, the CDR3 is TGTGCCAGCAGCTTTGGGGGGTCCTACAATGAGCAGTTCTTC.

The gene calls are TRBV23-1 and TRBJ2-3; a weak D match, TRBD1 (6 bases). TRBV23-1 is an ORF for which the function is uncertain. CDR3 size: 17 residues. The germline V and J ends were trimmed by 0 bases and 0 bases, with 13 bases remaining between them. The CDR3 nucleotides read TGCGCCAGCAGTCAATCGGGGGCCAGGCCGAGCACAGATACGCAGTATTTT. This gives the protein CASSQSGARPSTDTQYF.

This CDR3 is CAISESTGQEAFF. The CDR3 nucleotides are TGTGCCATCAGTGAGTCGACTGGCCAAGAAGCTTTCTTT. V is TRBV10-3 and J is TRBJ1-1; D unclear. The CDR3 covers 13 residues. V shed 0 bases and J shed 8 bases, with 10 bases lying between them. Germline V gene data show CDR1 as ENHRY and CDR2 as SYGVKD.

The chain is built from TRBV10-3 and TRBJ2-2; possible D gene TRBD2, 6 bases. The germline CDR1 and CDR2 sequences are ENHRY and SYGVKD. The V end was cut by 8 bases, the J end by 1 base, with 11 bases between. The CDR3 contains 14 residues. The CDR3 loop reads CAIDRGLNTGELFF. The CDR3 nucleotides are TGTGCCATCGATCGGGGACTGAACACCGGGGAGCTGTTTTTT.

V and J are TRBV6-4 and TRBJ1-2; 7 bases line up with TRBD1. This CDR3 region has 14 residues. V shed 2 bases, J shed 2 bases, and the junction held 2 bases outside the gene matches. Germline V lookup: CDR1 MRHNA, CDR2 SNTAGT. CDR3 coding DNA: TGTGCCAGCAGTGACGGGACAGCCAACTATGGCTACACCTTC. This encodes CASSDGTANYGYTF.

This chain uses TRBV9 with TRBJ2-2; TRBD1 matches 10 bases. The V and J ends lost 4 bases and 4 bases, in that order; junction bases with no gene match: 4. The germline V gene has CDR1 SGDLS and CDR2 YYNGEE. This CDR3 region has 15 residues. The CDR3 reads CASSSGQGTTGELFF. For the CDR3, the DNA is TGTGCCAGCAGCTCGGGACAGGGGACCACCGGGGAGCTGTTTTTT.